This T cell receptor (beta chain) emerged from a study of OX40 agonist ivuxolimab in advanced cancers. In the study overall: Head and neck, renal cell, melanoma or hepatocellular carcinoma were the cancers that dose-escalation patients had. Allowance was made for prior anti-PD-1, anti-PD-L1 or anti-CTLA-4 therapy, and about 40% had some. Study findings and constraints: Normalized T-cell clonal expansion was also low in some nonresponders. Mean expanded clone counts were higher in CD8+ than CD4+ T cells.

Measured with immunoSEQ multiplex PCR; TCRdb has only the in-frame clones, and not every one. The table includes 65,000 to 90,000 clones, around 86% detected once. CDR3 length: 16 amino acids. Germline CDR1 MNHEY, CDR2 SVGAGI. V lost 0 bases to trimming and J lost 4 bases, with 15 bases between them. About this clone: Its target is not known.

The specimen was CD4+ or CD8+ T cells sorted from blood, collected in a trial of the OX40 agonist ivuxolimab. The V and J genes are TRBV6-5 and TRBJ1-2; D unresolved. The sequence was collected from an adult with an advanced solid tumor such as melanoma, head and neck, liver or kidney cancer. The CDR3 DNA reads TGTGCCAGCAGTTACTCCCTCGGGGAGCCTAGCTATGGCTACACCTTC. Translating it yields CASSYSLGEPSYGYTF.